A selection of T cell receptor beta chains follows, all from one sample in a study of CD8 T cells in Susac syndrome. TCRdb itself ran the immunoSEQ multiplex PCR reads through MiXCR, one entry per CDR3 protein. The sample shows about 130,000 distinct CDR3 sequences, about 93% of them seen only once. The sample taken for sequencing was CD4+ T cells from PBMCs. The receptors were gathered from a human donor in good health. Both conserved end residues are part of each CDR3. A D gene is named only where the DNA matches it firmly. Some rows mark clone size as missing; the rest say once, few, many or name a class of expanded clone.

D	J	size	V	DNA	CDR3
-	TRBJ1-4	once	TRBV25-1	TGTGCCAGCCGAACGGTCGGGCCAACTAATGAAAAACTGTTTTTT	CASRTVGPTNEKLFF
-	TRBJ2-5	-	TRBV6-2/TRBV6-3	TGTGCCAGCAGTTTTTTAGCGGAAGGGGAGAGAGAGACCCAGTACTTC	CASSFLAEGERETQYF
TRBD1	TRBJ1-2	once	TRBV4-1	TGCGCCAGCAGCCATGGGACAGGGGATATCTATGGCTACACCTTC	CASSHGTGDIYGYTF
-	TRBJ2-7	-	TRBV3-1	TGTGCCAGCAGGGTGGGGGCGGGACTCTCCTACGAGCAGTACTTC	CASRVGAGLSYEQYF
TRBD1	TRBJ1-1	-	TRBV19	TGTGCCAGTAACCCACCAGGGGGCACTGAAGCTTTCTTT	CASNPPGGTEAFF
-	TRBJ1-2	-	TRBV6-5	TGTGCCAGCAGTCGCACTCCAGGGACCAACTATGGCTACACCTTC	CASSRTPGTNYGYTF
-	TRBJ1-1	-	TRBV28	TGTGCCAGCAGTTGGGGCAGGGTCTTGGACACTGAAGCTTTCTTT	CASSWGRVLDTEAFF
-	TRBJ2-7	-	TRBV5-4	TGTGCCAGCAGCTTCTACGCGAGCTCCTACGAGCAGTACTTC	CASSFYASSYEQYF
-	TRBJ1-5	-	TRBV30	TGTGCCTGGAGTGTCCCGGGCGGTAGTCAGCCCCAGCATTTT	CAWSVPGGSQPQHF
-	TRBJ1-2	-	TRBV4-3	TGCGCCAGCACCCCAGGTGGGCAGGGCAACTATGGCTACACCTTC	CASTPGGQGNYGYTF
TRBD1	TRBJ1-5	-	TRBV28	TGTGCCAGCAGTCTTCCGGGACAGGGGACAGATACGCAGCATTTT	CASSLPGQGTDTQHF
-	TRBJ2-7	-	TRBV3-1	TGTGCCAGCAGCCAAGGACGGGGGTCAACCTACGAGCAGTACTTC	CASSQGRGSTYEQYF